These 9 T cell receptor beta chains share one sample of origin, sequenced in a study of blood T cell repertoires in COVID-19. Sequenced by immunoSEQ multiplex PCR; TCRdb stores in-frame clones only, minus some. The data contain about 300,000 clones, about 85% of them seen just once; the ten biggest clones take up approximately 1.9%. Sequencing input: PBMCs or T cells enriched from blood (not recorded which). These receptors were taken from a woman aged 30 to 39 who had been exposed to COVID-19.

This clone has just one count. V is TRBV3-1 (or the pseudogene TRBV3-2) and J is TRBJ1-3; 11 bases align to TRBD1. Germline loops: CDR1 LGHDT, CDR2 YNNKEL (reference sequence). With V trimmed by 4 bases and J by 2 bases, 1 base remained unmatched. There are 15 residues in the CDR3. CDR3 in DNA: TGTGCCAGCAGCCGGACAGGGGGCGCTGGAAACACCATATATTTT. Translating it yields CASSRTGGAGNTIYF.

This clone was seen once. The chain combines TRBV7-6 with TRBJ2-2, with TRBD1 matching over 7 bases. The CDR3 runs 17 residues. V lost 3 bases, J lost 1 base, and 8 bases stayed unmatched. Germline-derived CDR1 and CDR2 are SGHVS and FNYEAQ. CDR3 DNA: TGTGCCAGCAGCTTCCCCCCACGGGACAGGAACACCGGGGAGCTGTTTTTT. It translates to CASSFPPRDRNTGELFF.

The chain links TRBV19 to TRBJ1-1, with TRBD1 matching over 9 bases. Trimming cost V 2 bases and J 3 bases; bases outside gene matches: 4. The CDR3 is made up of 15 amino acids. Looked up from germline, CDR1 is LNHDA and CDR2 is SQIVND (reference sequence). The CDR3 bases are TGTGCCAGTAGTATATCCAGGACAGGGGACACTGAAGCTTTCTTT. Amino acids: CASSISRTGDTEAFF. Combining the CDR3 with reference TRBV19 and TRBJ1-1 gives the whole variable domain DGGITQSPKYLFRKEGQNVTLSCEQNLNHDAMYWYRQDPGQGLRLIYYSQIVNDFQKGDIAEGYSVSREKKESFPLTVTSAQKNPTAFYLCASSISRTGDTEAFFGQGTRLTVV.

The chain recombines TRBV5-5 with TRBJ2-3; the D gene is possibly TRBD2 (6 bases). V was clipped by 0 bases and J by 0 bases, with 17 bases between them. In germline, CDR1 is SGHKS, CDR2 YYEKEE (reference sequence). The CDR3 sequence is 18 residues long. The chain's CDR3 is CASSLAYLRRGSTDTQYF. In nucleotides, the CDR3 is TGTGCCAGCAGCTTGGCATATCTCAGGAGGGGTAGCACAGATACGCAGTATTTT.

The CDR3 nucleotides read TGCGCCAGCAGGACTTTAACCTCGGATGAGCAGTTCTTC. Its protein product is CASRTLTSDEQFF. The gene calls are TRBV10-2 and TRBJ2-1; D gene ambiguous. The CDR3 is 13 amino acids. Germline V gives CDR1 WSHSY, CDR2 SAAADI. With 6 bases removed from V and 8 bases from J, the gap between germline ends came to 14 bases.

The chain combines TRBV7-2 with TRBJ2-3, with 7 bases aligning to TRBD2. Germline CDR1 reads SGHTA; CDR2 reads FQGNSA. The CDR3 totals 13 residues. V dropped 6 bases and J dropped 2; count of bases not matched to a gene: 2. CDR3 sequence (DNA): TGTGCCAGCAGGCGGGACTACACAGATACGCAGTATTTT. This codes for CASRRDYTDTQYF.

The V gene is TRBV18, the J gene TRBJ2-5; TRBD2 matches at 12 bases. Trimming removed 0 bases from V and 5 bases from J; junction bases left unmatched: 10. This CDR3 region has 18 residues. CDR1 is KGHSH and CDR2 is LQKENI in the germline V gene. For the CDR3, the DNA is TGTGCCAGCTCACCACCTGAATTGACTAGCGGGAGATTGGAGACCCAGTACTTC. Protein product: CASSPPELTSGRLETQYF.

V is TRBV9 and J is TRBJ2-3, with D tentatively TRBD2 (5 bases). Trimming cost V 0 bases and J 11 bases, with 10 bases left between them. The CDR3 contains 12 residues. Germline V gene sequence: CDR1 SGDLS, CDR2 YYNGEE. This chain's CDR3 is CASSVAGNKQYF. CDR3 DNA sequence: TGTGCCAGCAGCGTAGCGGGGAATAAGCAGTATTTT.

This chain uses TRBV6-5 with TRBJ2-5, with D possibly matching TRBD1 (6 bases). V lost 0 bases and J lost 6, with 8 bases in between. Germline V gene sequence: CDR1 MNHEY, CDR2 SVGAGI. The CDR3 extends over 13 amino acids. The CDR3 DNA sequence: TGTGCCAGCAGTTACTCGGGGGCCCAGACCCAGTACTTC. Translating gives CASSYSGAQTQYF.